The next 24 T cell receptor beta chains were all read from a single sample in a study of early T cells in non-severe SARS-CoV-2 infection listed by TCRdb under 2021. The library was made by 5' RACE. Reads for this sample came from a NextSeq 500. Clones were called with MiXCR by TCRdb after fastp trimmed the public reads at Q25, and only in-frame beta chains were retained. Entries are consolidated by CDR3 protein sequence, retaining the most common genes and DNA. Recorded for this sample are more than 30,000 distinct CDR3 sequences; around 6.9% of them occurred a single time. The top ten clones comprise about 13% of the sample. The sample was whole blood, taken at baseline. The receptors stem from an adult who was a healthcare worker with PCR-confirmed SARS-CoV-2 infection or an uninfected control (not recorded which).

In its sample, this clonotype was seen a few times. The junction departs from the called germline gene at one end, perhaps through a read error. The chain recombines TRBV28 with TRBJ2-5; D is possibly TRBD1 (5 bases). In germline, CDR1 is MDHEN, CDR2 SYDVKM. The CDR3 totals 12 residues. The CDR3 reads CASTDGRAVKDF. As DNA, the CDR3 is TGTGCCAGCACTGATGGCAGGGCAGTAAAGGACTTC.

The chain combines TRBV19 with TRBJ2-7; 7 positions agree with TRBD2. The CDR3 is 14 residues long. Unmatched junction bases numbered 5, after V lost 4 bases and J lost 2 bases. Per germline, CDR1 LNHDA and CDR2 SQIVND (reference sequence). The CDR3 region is CASSTASGPYEQYF. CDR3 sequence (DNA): TGTGCCAGTAGTACCGCTAGCGGCCCCTACGAGCAGTACTTC.

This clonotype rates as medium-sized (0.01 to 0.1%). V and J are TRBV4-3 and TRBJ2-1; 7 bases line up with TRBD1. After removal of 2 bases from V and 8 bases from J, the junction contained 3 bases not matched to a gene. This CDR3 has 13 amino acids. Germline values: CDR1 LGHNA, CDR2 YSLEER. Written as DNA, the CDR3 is TGCGCCAGCAGCCAACGGACAGGCGATGAGCAGTTCTTC. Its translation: CASSQRTGDEQFF.

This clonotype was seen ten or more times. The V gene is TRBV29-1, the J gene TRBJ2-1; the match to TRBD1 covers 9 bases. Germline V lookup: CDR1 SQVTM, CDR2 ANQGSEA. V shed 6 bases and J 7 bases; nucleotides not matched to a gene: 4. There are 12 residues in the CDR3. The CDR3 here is CSVKTGGNEQFF. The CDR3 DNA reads TGCAGCGTGAAGACAGGGGGTAATGAGCAGTTCTTC.

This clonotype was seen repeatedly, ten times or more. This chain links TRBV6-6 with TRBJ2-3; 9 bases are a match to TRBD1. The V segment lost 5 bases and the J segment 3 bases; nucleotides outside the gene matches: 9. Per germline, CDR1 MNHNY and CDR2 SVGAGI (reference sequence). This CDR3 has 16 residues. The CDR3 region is CASSPPGTGRTDTQYF. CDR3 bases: TGTGCCAGCAGTCCCCCCGGGACAGGGAGGACAGATACGCAGTATTTT.

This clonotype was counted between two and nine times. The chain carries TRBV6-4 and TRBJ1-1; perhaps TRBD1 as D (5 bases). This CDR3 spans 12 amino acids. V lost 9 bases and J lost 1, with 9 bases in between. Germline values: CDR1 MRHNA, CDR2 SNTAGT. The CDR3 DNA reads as TGTGCCAGGATTACAGGGAACACTGAAGCTTTCTTT. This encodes CARITGNTEAFF.

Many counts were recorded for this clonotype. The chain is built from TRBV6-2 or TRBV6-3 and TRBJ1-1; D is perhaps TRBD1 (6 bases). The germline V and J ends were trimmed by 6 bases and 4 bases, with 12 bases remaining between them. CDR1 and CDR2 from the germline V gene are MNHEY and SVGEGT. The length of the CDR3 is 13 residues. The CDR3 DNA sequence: TGTGCCAGCAGCCACCGGGACACCACTGAAGCTTTCTTT. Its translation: CASSHRDTTEAFF.

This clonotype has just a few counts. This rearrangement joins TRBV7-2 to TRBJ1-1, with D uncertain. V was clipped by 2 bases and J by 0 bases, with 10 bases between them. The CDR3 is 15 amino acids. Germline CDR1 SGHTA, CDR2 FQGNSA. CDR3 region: CASSLKSRLNTEAFF. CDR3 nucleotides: TGTGCCAGCAGCTTAAAATCTCGTCTGAACACTGAAGCTTTCTTT.

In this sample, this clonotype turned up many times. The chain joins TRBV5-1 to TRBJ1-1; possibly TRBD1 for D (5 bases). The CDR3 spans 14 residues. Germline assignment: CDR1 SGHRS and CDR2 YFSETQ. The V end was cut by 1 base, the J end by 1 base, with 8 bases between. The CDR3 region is CASSLTGANTEAFF. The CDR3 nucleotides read TGCGCCAGCAGCTTGACCGGGGCGAACACTGAAGCTTTCTTT.

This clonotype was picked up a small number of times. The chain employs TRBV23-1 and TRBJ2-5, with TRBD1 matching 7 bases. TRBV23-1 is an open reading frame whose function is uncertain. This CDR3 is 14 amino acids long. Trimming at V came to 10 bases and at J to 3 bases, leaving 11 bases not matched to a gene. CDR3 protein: CATLLVTGKETQYF. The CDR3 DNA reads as TGCGCCACCCTACTGGTGACAGGGAAAGAGACCCAGTACTTC.

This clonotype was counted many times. CDR3 nucleotide sequence: TGTGCCAGCAGTCGGGGAGGAGCGGGTGGCGATACGCAGTATTTT. This encodes CASSRGGAGGDTQYF. The chain carries TRBV28 and TRBJ2-3, with D perhaps TRBD2 (6 bases). V lost 5 bases and J lost 6, with 18 bases in between. This CDR3 spans 15 amino acids. Germline-derived CDR1 and CDR2 are MDHEN and SYDVKM.

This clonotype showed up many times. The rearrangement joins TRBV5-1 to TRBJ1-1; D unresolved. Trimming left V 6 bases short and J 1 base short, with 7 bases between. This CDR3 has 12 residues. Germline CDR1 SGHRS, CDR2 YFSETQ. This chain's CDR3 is CASKDTNTEAFF. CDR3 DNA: TGCGCCAGCAAGGATACGAACACTGAAGCTTTCTTT. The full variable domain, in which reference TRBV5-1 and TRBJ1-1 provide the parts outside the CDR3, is KAGVTQTPRYLIKTRGQQVTLSCSPISGHRSVSWYQQTPGQGLQFLFEYFSETQRNKGNFPGRFSGRQFSNSRSEMNVSTLELGDSALYLCASKDTNTEAFFGQGTRLTVV.

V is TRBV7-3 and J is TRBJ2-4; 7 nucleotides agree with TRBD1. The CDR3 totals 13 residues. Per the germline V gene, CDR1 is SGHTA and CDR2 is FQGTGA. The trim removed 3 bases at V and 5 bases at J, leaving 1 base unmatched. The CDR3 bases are TGTGCCAGCAGCTTCGACAGGGAAAACATTCAGTACTTC. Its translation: CASSFDRENIQYF.

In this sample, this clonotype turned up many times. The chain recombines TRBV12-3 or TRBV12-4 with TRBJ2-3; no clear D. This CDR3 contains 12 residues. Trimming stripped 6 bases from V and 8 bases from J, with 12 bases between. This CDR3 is CASSTLSGTQYF. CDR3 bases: TGTGCCAGCAGCACCCTATCGGGTACGCAGTATTTT.

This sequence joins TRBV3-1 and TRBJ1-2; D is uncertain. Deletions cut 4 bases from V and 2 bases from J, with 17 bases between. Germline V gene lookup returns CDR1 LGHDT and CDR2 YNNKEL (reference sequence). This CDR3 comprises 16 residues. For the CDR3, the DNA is TGTGCCAGCAGCCCCCTTGAGGGCTATCTAAACTATGGCTACACCTTC. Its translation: CASSPLEGYLNYGYTF.

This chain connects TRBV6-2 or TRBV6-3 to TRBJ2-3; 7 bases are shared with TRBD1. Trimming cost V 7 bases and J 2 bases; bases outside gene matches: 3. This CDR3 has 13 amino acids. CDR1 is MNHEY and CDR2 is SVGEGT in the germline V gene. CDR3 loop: CASTGQNTDTQYF. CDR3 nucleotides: TGTGCCAGCACGGGACAGAACACAGATACGCAGTATTTT.

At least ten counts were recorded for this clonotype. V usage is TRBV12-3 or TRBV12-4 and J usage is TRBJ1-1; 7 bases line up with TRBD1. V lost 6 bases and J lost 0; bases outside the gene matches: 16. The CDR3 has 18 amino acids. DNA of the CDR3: TGTGCCAGCAGCGCTAGCACGCCCAACAGGGGAATGAACACTGAAGCTTTCTTT. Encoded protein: CASSASTPNRGMNTEAFF.

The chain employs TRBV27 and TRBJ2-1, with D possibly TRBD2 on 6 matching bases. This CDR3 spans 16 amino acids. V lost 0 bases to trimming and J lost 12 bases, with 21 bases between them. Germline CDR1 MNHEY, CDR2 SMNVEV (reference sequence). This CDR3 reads CASSLSSEGPGRGQFF. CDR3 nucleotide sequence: TGTGCCAGCAGTTTATCATCTGAGGGCCCCGGGAGAGGGCAGTTCTTC.

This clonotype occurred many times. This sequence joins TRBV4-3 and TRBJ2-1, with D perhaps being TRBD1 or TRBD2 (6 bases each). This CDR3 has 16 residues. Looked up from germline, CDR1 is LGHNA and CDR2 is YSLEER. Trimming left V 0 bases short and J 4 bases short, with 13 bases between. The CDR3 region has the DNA TGCGCCAGCAGCCAAGATAACCTAGGGGGGTACAATGAGCAGTTCTTC. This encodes CASSQDNLGGYNEQFF.

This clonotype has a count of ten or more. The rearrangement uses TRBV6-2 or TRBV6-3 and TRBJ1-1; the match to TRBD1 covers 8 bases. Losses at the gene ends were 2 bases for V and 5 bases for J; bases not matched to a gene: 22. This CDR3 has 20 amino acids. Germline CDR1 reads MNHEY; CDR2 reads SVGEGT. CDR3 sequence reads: CASSYGQSDREGAWRTEAFF. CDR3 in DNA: TGTGCCAGCAGTTACGGGCAATCGGACAGGGAGGGCGCGTGGAGGACTGAAGCTTTCTTT.

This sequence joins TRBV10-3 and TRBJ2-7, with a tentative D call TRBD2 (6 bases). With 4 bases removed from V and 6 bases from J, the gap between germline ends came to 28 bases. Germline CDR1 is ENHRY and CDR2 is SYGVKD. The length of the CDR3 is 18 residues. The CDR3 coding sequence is TGTGCCATCAGTGCGCGTTCTTTGGGTAGCGGTACCCCTGGCGAGCAGTACGTC. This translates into CAISARSLGSGTPGEQYV.

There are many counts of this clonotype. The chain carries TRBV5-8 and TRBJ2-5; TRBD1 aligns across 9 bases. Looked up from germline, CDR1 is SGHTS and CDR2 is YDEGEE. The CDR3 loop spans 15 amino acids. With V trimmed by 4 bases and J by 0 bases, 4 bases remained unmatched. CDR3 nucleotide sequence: TGTGCCAGCAGCGGTGACAGGGGGTACCAAGAGACCCAGTACTTC. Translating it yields CASSGDRGYQETQYF.

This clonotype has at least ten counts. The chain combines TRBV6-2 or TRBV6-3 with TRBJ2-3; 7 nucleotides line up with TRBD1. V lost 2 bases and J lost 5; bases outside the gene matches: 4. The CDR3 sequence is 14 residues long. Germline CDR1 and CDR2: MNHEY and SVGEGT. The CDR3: CASSYRGQVDTQYF. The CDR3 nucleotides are TGTGCCAGCAGTTACCGTGGACAGGTAGATACGCAGTATTTT.

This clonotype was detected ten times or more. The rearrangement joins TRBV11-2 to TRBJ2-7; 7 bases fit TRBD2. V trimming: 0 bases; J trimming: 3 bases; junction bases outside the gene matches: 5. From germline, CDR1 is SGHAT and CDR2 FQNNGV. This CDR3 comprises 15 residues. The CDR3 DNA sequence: TGTGCCAGCAGCTTAGATGGACTAGGGAGCTACGAGCAGTACGTC. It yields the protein CASSLDGLGSYEQYV.